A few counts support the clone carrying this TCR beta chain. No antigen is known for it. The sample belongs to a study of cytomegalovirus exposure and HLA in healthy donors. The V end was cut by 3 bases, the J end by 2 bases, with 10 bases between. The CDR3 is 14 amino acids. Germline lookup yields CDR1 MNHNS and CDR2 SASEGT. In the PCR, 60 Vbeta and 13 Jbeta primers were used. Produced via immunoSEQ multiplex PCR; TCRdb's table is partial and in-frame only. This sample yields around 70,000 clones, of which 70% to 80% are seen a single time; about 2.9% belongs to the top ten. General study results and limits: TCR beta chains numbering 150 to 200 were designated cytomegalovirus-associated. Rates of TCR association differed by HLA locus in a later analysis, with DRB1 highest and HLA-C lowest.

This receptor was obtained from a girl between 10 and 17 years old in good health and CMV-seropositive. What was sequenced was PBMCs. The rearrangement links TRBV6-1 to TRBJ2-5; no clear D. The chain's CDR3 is CASSDSLGQETQYF. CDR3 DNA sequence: TGTGCCAGCAGTGATAGCTTGGGTCAAGAGACCCAGTACTTC.